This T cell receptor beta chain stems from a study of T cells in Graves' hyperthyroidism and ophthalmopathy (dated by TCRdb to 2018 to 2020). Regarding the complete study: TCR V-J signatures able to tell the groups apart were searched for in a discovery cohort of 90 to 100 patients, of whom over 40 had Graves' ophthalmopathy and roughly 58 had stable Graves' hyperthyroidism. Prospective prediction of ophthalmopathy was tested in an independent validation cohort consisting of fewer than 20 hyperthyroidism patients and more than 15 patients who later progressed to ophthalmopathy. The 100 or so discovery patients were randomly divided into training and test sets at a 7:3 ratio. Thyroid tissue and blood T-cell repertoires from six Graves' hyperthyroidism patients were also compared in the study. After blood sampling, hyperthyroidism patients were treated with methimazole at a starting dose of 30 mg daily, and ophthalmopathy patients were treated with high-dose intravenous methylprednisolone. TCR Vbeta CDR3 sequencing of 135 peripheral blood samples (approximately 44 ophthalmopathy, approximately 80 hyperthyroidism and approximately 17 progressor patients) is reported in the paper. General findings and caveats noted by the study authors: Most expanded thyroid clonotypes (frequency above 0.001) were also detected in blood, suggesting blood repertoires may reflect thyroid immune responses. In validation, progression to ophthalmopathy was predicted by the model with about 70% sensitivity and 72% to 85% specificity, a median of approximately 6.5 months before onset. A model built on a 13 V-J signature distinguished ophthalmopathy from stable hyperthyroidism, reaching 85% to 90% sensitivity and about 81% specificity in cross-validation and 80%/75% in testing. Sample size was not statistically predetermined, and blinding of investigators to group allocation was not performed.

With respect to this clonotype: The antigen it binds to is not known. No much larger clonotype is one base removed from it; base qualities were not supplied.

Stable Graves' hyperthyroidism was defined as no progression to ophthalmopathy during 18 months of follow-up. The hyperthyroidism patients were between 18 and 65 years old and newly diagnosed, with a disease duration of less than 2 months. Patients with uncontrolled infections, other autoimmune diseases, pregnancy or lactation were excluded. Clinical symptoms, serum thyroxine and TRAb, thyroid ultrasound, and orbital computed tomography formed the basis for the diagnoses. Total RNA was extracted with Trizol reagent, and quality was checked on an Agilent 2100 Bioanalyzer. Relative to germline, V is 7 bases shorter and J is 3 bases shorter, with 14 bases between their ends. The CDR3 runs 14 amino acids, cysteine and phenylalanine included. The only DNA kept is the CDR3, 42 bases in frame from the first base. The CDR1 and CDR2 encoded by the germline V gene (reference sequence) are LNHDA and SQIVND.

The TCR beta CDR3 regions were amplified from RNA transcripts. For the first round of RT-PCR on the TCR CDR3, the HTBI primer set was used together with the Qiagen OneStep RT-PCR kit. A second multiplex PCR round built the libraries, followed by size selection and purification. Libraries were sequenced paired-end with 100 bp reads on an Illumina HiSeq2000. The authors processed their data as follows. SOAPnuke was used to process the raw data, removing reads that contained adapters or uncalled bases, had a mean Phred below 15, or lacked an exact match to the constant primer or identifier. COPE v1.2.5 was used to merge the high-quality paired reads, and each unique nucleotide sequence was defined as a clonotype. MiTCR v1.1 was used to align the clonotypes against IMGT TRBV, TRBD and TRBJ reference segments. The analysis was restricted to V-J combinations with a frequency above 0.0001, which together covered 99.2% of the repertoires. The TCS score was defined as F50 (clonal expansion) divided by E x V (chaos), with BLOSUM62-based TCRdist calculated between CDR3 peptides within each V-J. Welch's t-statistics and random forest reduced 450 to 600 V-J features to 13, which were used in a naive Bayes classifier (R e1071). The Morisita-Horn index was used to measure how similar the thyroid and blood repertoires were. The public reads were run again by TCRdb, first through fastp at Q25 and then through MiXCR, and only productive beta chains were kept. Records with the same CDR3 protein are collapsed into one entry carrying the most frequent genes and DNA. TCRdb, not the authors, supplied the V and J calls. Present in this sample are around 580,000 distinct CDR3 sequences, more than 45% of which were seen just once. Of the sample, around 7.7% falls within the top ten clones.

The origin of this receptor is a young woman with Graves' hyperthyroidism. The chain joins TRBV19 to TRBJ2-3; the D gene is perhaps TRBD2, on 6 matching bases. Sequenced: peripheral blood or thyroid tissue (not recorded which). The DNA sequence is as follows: TGTGCCAGTAACTGGCGGGAAAAGACAGATACGCAGTATTTT. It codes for CASNWREKTDTQYF.